The entry that follows covers one T cell receptor beta chain sequence. This receptor's antigen is unknown. No quality values exist for individual bases; no much larger clone is one base distant. The data are from a study of blood T cell repertoires in COVID-19 (dated by TCRdb to the early 2020s). At the level of the whole study: Collaborator samples came from the United States, Italy and Spain and covered acute and convalescent phases of COVID-19. The material from the prospective study consisted of cDNA or gDNA derived from T cells, B-cell-depleted T cells, or PBMCs. Deeply sampled blood TCRbeta repertoires from subjects exposed to, actively infected with, or recovered from COVID-19 were included in the dataset. A freely available public database, intended as a resource for researchers studying the immune response to SARS-CoV-2, is where the repertoires were released. Samples came from the ongoing ImmuneRACE study (first 160 participants) plus 1,254 subjects from 6 global collaborators. A de-identified subject ID, COVID-19 status, age in years and sex were almost always included in the sample metadata. HLA class I and class II types, where available, came from metadata supplied by the sample provider rather than from assay-based typing. What the work shows at the level of the full study, not this receptor alone: How much clinical and demographic metadata was included differed by source and by participant, and the metadata was provided uncurated.

Collaborating institutions collected whole blood in K2EDTA tubes following their own protocols. Collaborator samples were shipped for TCRbeta analysis as frozen whole blood, isolated PBMCs, or DNA extracted from either sample type. The CDR3 numbers 15 residues from cysteine through phenylalanine. The DNA shown is the 45-base CDR3, in frame from base 1. Reading the germline V gene gives CDR1 MNHEY and CDR2 SVGAGI. Cut back by 2 bases and 3 bases, the V and J ends lie 13 bases apart. TCRbeta CDR3 regions were amplified from genomic DNA by means of the immunoSEQ Assay, a bias-controlled multiplex PCR. In the paper's pipeline: Nucleated cell counts per sample were estimated from amplification of reference gene primers within the assay. Sequence reads were collapsed and filtered to measure the absolute abundance of every unique TCRbeta CDR3 rearrangement. For each sample, productive Simpson clonality was calculated as the square root of Simpson's diversity index over productive rearrangements. The clones in this table, taken by TCRdb from immuneACCESS, are in-frame only. Not every clone is retained; where verified, under half of the shortfall comes from an unresolved V gene, and the cause of the rest is unknown. The V and J calls and clone size were taken over from that table, and D and trimming were inferred from the DNA. A total of about 52,000 clones appear in this sample, under 85% of them only once. Jointly, the top ten make up around 6.6% of the sample.

The receptor comes from a man between 65 and 85 years old with active COVID-19. Sequenced input: peripheral blood. The chain links TRBV6-5 with TRBJ1-2; the D gene is perhaps TRBD1, from 6 matching bases. The CDR3 protein: CASSYRTGKDYGYTF. The bases read TGTGCCAGCAGTTACCGTACAGGGAAAGACTATGGCTACACCTTC.